The text below deals with one T cell receptor beta chain. The antigen remains undetermined. The entry originates in a study of human T cells and chemical hapten exposure. Time point indicated: patch test 2, 6 weeks after DPC sensitization. As for treatment: therapeutic diphenylcyclopropenone sensitization with weekly scalp DPC. Extraction yielded total RNA from whole blood (unfractionated). From the RACE reads, TCRdb called clonotypes with MiXCR, one entry per CDR3 protein. Seen here are about 380,000 distinct CDR3 sequences, around 6% observed once, and the top ten hold under 7%. The CDR3 has 16 amino acids. The germline V gene encodes CDR1 MDHEN and CDR2 SYDVKM. The V segment lost 7 bases and the J segment 8 bases; nucleotides outside the gene matches: 14. Points from the study as a whole: No alteration of TCRs above 1 in 1000 frequency was seen with DPC sensitization. As patch test score rose, PT1 expanded TCR counts tended to rise as well. It was expanded TCRs that formed significantly more large CDR3 similarity clusters than controls did.

The TCR comes from a woman in her late teens or twenties with alopecia areata. Some clones in this sample may be carry-over from other donors' samples. The sequences come from whole blood, collected in connection with sensitization to the hapten diphenylcyclopropenone (DPC). The chain combines TRBV28 with TRBJ2-1; TRBD1 aligns across 10 bases. CDR3: CASTPGQGERLDEQFF. DNA for the CDR3: TGTGCCAGCACCCCCGGACAGGGGGAAAGATTAGATGAGCAGTTCTTC.